The 3 T cell receptor beta chains given below trace back to one sample, sequenced in a study of read filtering for tumor transcriptome and immune sequencing (dated by TCRdb to the early 2020s). Sequencing relied on an Illumina HiSeq 4000. The Immunoverse kit was used to build TCR libraries from about 400 ng RNA, with molecular barcoded adaptors covering alpha/delta and beta/gamma chains. The public sequencing data were trimmed at Q25 with fastp and processed into clonotypes with MiXCR by TCRdb, which kept only in-frame beta chains. A single entry per CDR3 protein holds the most common genes and DNA from its merged rows. The sample contains over 45,000 distinct CDR3 sequences, 9.5% to 15% of them found a single time. The top ten clones comprise roughly 14% of the sample. Sequencing was done on a sample of a population of CD138-negative cells sorted from bone marrow. This specimen's cell subset or site label, per the study, means: bone marrow mononuclear cells depleted of CD138+ plasma/myeloma cells by negative magnetic selection. These TCRs come from a donor at least 40 years old with multiple myeloma.

This clonotype was seen many times. The V call is TRBV7-2, the J call TRBJ2-1; tentative D call: TRBD2 (5 bases). The CDR3 is 14 residues long. CDR1 is SGHTA, CDR2 FQGNSA, per germline. V gave up 5 bases and J gave up 9 bases, with 17 bases separating them. The CDR3 loop is CASSPGSGKGEQFF. The DNA for the CDR3 is TGTGCCAGCAGCCCCGGTTCGGGGAAGGGTGAGCAGTTCTTC.

The chain employs TRBV20-1 and TRBJ1-2; D might be TRBD1 (6 bases). Germline assignment: CDR1 DFQATT and CDR2 SNEGSKA (reference sequence). The CDR3 is made up of 15 amino acids. Between the trimmed V and J ends, which lost 5 bases and 2 bases, there was a span of 18 bases. As DNA, the CDR3 is TGCAGTGCTGGGATACAGGGTAAAGGCAACTATGGCTACACCTTC. This gives the protein CSAGIQGKGNYGYTF.

The sample holds many counts of this clonotype. The chain uses TRBV7-3 and TRBJ2-3; D unresolved. The germline V gene has CDR1 SGHTA and CDR2 FQGTGA. Trimming took off 4 bases at V and 5 bases at J, with 13 bases between the two ends. This CDR3 has 14 residues. CDR3 in DNA: TGTGCCAGCAGCTCTGGGTCTCTGGGAGATACGCAGTATTTT. Protein product: CASSSGSLGDTQYF. Combining the CDR3 with reference TRBV7-3 and TRBJ2-3 gives the whole variable domain GAGVSQTPSNKVTEKGKYVELRCDPISGHTALYWYRQSLGQGPEFLIYFQGTGAADDSGLPNDRFFAVRPEGSVSTLKIQRTERGDSAVYLCASSSGSLGDTQYFGPGTRLTVL.